This section outlines one T cell receptor (beta chain) sequence together with its context. Its antigen is still unknown. Trimming pared 4 bases from V and 4 bases from J, leaving 12 bases between. Germline lookup yields CDR1 SGHRS and CDR2 YFSETQ. This CDR3 comprises 14 residues. This sample was taken from a study of cytotoxic CD8 clonotypes in ibrutinib-treated CLL. Study as a whole: Samples showed on average about 240,000 productive templates and approximately 94,000 productive rearrangements.

General study results and limits: Rare overall, public clonotypes shrank or held steady under therapy. T-cell clonality at baseline went above that of age-matched healthy donors and rose and fell with circulating CD8+ T-cell counts.

Libraries were prepared by immunoSEQ multiplex PCR; TCRdb keeps only in-frame clonotypes and omits some of them. Altogether more than 85,000 clones are present, about 74% being singletons, with the ten largest covering approximately 23%. The sample consisted of PBMCs, taken after 24 months of ibrutinib treatment. This rearrangement joins TRBV5-1 to TRBJ1-3, with D possibly TRBD1 on 5 matching bases. This receptor was obtained from a human donor with chronic lymphocytic leukemia. Here the CDR3 DNA reads TGCGCCAGCAGCGAGGGGCCTTGGGGAAACACCATATATTTT. Its protein product is CASSEGPWGNTIYF.